This is a list of T cell receptor beta chains from one sample in a study of blood T cell repertoires in COVID-19. TCRdb's table, derived via immunoSEQ multiplex PCR, lists solely in-frame clones and lacks some. The sample shows approximately 140,000 clones, more than 75% of them seen only once. What was sequenced was peripheral blood. The receptor source for this set is a man between 70 and 80 years old with acute or convalescent COVID-19. The CDR3 runs from the conserved cysteine through the conserved F or W. Fields, in order: J gene, CDR3 length, clone size, D gene, V gene, CDR3 DNA, CDR3 protein. The D gene is left open where the match is weak. Clone size appears in some rows only: once, few, many, or a class for an expanded clone.

>TRBJ2-3|15|NA|TRBD2|TRBV5-8
TGTGCCAGCAGCCGAACTAGCGGGAGCACAGATACGCAGTATTTT
CASSRTSGSTDTQYF
>TRBJ2-3|16|NA|TRBD1|TRBV6-1
TGTGCCAGCAGTGGAAGACAGGGGGGTAGCACAGATACGCAGTATTTT
CASSGRQGGSTDTQYF
>TRBJ2-7|12|NA|TRBD1|TRBV7-6
TGTGCCAGCAGTCAAGGGGGCCGCGAGCAGTACTTC
CASSQGGREQYF
>TRBJ1-5|15|NA|TRBD1|TRBV25-1
TGTGCCAGCAGTGATGCCAGGGGGGGCAATCAGCCCCAGCATTTT
CASSDARGGNQPQHF
>TRBJ2-5|16|NA|TRBD2|TRBV7-3
TGTGCCAGCAGCCCGACTAGGGGCGGGGGGAGCGAGACCCAGTACTTC
CASSPTRGGGSETQYF
>TRBJ2-3|14|few|TRBD2|TRBV6-5
TGTGCCAGCAGCCGGGGACTAGCGGGAGATACGCAGTATTTT
CASSRGLAGDTQYF
>TRBJ2-5|13|once|NA|TRBV21-1
TGTGCCAGCCGCGGGCCCCGGAATGAGACCCAGTACTTC
CASRGPRNETQYF
>TRBJ1-1|13|NA|NA|TRBV7-2
TGTGCCAGCAGCTTAGGAGATAACACTGAAGCTTTCTTT
CASSLGDNTEAFF
>TRBJ1-1|15|NA|TRBD1|TRBV6-5
TGTGCCAGCAGTCCGAACCCGGGACAGTCTTCTGAAGCTTTCTTT
CASSPNPGQSSEAFF
>TRBJ1-2|12|NA|NA|TRBV18
TGTGCCAGCTCACCAGACAGCTATGGCTACACCTTC
CASSPDSYGYTF